This paragraph covers one TCR beta chain sequence. Its antigen remains unidentified. Base qualities were left out, and no much larger clone turns up one base away. This record comes from a study of PD-L1 blockade in urothelial cancer (dated by TCRdb to 2016 to 2017). The study in broad terms: Every patient began therapy in 2014 and was given atezolizumab 1,200 mg intravenously every 3 weeks. An ECOG performance status of 0 or 1 was recorded for the patients, and 0 to 3 prior chemotherapy regimens had been received by the patients. Just over 28 patients had pretreatment blood TCR-seq, around 24 had at least one posttreatment blood collection, and around 24 had tumor TCR-seq. TCR sequencing covered pretreatment tumor samples and matched, serially collected peripheral blood taken before and after atezolizumab treatment. Blood samples were analyzed 3 weeks after the start of treatment (second dose) and 6 weeks after the start of treatment. Nine or ten patients reached durable clinical benefit, while 20 patients did not. An exploratory multi-omic analysis was conducted of the somatic, immune and clinical correlates of response to PD-L1 blockade with atezolizumab in urothelial cancer. Durable clinical benefit meant progression-free survival longer than 6 months, and TCR features were also tested against progression-free and overall survival. Blood samples gave median yields of around 140,000 T cells and over 80,000 unique TCRs, along with a median clonality of 0.080. Whole exome sequencing and RNA sequencing of pretreatment tumors were performed alongside TCR sequencing in the same patients. Twenty-five of 29 patients were identified as males with urothelial cancer of bladder origin, and a prior smoking history was reported by 18 of 29 patients.

Synthetic TCR analog templates were spiked into each PCR to estimate absolute template abundance from read counts. The immunoSEQ assay was used to amplify TCRbeta CDR3 regions from genomic DNA with bias-controlled V and J gene primers. Sequencing of rearranged TCRbeta segments was performed at approximately 20X coverage. The authors processed their data as follows. Clustering was used to correct sequencing errors, and CDR3s were annotated against IMGT to assign V, D and J genes. Downstream analyses used only productive TCRbeta rearrangements and left out out-of-frame or stop-codon sequences. Clonality was computed as one minus Shannon entropy normalized by the log of the number of unique productive sequences. Fisher's exact test with Benjamini-Hochberg correction, using a cutoff of adjusted p below 0.01, was how clones that differed between time points or between blood and tumor were identified. The table was pulled from immuneACCESS by TCRdb, which kept in-frame rearrangements only. Such tables lose some clones; where checked, under half of the loss comes from unresolved V genes, and the rest has no known cause. V and J calls and clone size are those listed in that table; D and trimming were worked out from the DNA. The sample table shows roughly 52,000 clones, and more than 65% are seen once. The ten largest make up 10% of the sample.

On the study overall, not on this receptor specifically: Patients with durable benefit showed greater expansion of tumor-associated TCR clones in peripheral blood 3 weeks after starting treatment (n of about 20, p = 0.022). Improved progression-free and overall survival was found to be associated with pretreatment peripheral blood TCR clonality below the median. Small sample size (n of about 30) and many exploratory analyses mean the results are intended to be hypothesis-generating.

The time point label, as the study defines it: pretreatment peripheral blood. The cohort comprised around 31 patients with locally advanced or metastatic urothelial carcinoma treated at Memorial Sloan Kettering on a trial protocol. Peripheral blood mononuclear cells were collected from each patient pretreatment and during treatment, giving between 1 and 8 total time points per patient. The Qiagen DNeasy Blood extraction kit was used to purify genomic DNA from total PBMCs and tumor samples. PBMCs were collected pretreatment and during treatment and were isolated and stored as previously described. V and J are trimmed by 5 bases and 0 bases, and the gene matches miss 11 bases of the junction. According to the germline V gene, CDR1 reads SGHTA and CDR2 reads FQGNSA. The CDR3 holds 18 amino acids from the cysteine to the phenylalanine. The only DNA kept is the CDR3, 54 bases in frame from the first base.

The V and J segments used are TRBV7-2 and TRBJ1-4, with 8 bases in between that match TRBD1. This receptor was taken from a man between 65 and 85 years old with urothelial cancer. The sequenced sample was PBMCs, obtained around atezolizumab (anti-PD-L1) treatment. In nucleotide form, the sequence is TGTGCCAGCAGCAAGGAGGGACAGGAAAAAGCAACTAATGAAAAACTGTTTTTT. This yields the protein CASSKEGQEKATNEKLFF.